Below are 14 T cell receptor beta chains sequenced from a single sample in a study of PD-L1 blockade in urothelial cancer. The repertoire was sequenced with immunoSEQ multiplex PCR; TCRdb's copy has only in-frame clones and lacks some. The data show tens of thousands of clones, around 90% seen once. Time point in this sample: peripheral blood 6 weeks after treatment start. This sample comprised PBMCs, obtained around atezolizumab (anti-PD-L1) treatment. The source is a woman of 80 years or more with urothelial cancer.

The DNA for the CDR3 is TGTGCCAGCTCAAATCGGCGGGCCGACAATGAGCAGTTCTTC. The encoded protein is CASSNRRADNEQFF. This chain connects TRBV11-1 to TRBJ2-1, with D possibly being TRBD2 (5 bases). The CDR3 is 14 residues long. V was pared by 8 bases and J by 5 bases, with 16 bases between. Per the germline V gene, CDR1 is SGHAT and CDR2 is FQDESV (reference sequence).

V gene TRBV11-2 combines with J gene TRBJ1-1; D might be TRBD1 (6 bases). CDR1 SGHAT and CDR2 FQNNGV come from the germline V gene. V shed 0 bases and J shed 8 bases, with 10 bases lying between them. The CDR3 is 13 amino acids. The DNA for the CDR3 is TGTGCCAGCAGCTTAGAGAGGACAGCAGAAGCTTTCTTT. The encoded protein is CASSLERTAEAFF.

This clone was detected once. This rearrangement joins TRBV30 to TRBJ2-3, with D maybe TRBD2 (5 bases). Trimming shortened V by 3 bases and J by 2 bases, and 15 bases separated the two germline ends. The length of the CDR3 is 15 residues. The germline gives CDR1 GTSNPN, CDR2 SVGIG (reference sequence). The CDR3 bases are TGTGCCTGGAGCCCTCAGCGGTGGGTCACAGATACGCAGTATTTT. This codes for CAWSPQRWVTDTQYF.

The CDR3 DNA reads TGTGCCAGCAGCCCCCAAAGTACAGGGAACTCTGGGGCCAACGTCCTGACTTTC. It translates to CASSPQSTGNSGANVLTF. V and J are TRBV7-9 and TRBJ2-6; TRBD1 might be the D (6 bases). The CDR3 extends over 18 amino acids. The V and J ends lost 5 bases and 0 bases respectively, with 17 bases between them. CDR1 SEHNR and CDR2 FQNEAQ come from the germline V gene (reference sequence).

The chain is built from TRBV6-6 and TRBJ1-1; D unresolved. CDR3 length equals 13 residues. V was trimmed by 4 bases and J by 2 bases, leaving 8 bases between them. CDR1 is MNHNY and CDR2 is SVGAGI in the germline V gene (reference sequence). The CDR3 protein is CASSSAINTEAFF. The CDR3 DNA is TGTGCCAGCAGTTCCGCGATCAACACTGAAGCTTTCTTT.

The count of this clone is one. This chain links TRBV5-4 with TRBJ2-5; TRBD2 aligns across 7 bases. Germline V lookup: CDR1 SGHNT, CDR2 YYREEE (reference sequence). The length of the CDR3 is 12 residues. The V gene end was trimmed by 9 bases and the J gene end by 2 bases; junction bases not matched to a gene: 4. CDR3 protein: CATGGAQETQYF. DNA of the CDR3: TGTGCCACGGGGGGAGCGCAAGAGACCCAGTACTTC.

This sequence joins TRBV15 and TRBJ1-5; weak D call: TRBD1 (6 bases). Germline CDR1 reads LNHNV; CDR2 reads YYDKDF (reference sequence). There are 15 residues in the CDR3. The V end lost 5 bases, the J end lost 6 bases, and 17 bases lay between the germline ends. DNA for the CDR3: TGTGCCACCAGCTCCCTAGGGCAGGGGAGTCAGCCCCAGCATTTT. As protein: CATSSLGQGSQPQHF.

The CDR3 region has the DNA TGCGCCAGCAGCTCGATACAGGGGAGGAACACTGAAGCTTTCTTT. Protein sequence: CASSSIQGRNTEAFF. The chain uses TRBV5-1 and TRBJ1-1; 7 bases agree with TRBD1. Germline V gene lookup returns CDR1 SGHRS and CDR2 YFSETQ. The V and J ends lost 3 bases and 1 base, in that order; junction bases with no gene match: 6. The CDR3 loop spans 15 amino acids.

The rearrangement uses TRBV6-6 and TRBJ2-7; 9 bases align to TRBD1. The CDR3 spans 16 residues. Germline assignment: CDR1 MNHNY and CDR2 SVGAGI (reference sequence). Trimming at V came to 8 bases and at J to 6 bases, leaving 17 bases not matched to a gene. The DNA for the CDR3 is TGTGCCAGCGCCGCGCGTACTGGGACAGGGATAACCGAGCAGTACTTC. This sequence encodes CASAARTGTGITEQYF.

This clone was counted a single time. V usage is TRBV30 and J usage is TRBJ2-4, with D unresolved. Deletions cut 0 bases from V and 0 bases from J, with 6 bases between. The CDR3 runs to 14 residues. CDR1 is GTSNPN, CDR2 SVGIG, per germline (reference sequence). CDR3 DNA: TGTGCCTGGAGTGTTCCCGTAGCCAAAAACATTCAGTACTTC. Amino acid sequence: CAWSVPVAKNIQYF.

The rearrangement links TRBV18 to TRBJ1-2; 9 bases align to TRBD1. Germline assignment: CDR1 KGHSH and CDR2 LQKENI. Trimming at V came to 4 bases and at J to 8 bases, leaving 5 bases not matched to a gene. The CDR3 spans 13 residues. The CDR3 DNA sequence: TGTGCCAGCTCACTTGGGACAGGGAGCGGCTACACCTTC. Its protein is CASSLGTGSGYTF.

CDR3 sequence: CASSSTINNEQFF. CDR3 bases: TGCGCCAGCAGCTCCACAATAAACAATGAGCAGTTCTTC. The gene calls are TRBV5-1 and TRBJ2-1; unclear D gene. Deletions cut 3 bases from V and 5 bases from J, with 9 bases between. The CDR3 runs 13 residues. Germline values: CDR1 SGHRS, CDR2 YFSETQ.

The rearrangement uses TRBV5-8 and TRBJ2-2; TRBD1 agrees at 8 bases. Germline V gene lookup returns CDR1 SGHTS and CDR2 YDEGEE. V dropped 4 bases and J dropped 7; count of bases not matched to a gene: 12. The CDR3 has 16 amino acids. The DNA of the CDR3 is TGTGCCAGCAGCACCAACAGGGGGAAGACTATCGGGGAGCTGTTTTTT. As protein: CASSTNRGKTIGELFF.

A single count supports this clone. The chain carries TRBV9 and TRBJ2-2, with 8 bases fitting TRBD2. The CDR3 covers 16 residues. Germline values: CDR1 SGDLS, CDR2 YYNGEE. Trimming cost V 0 bases and J 7 bases; bases outside gene matches: 8. The CDR3 region is CASSVEGSGNLGELFF. The CDR3 region has the DNA TGTGCCAGCAGCGTAGAGGGTAGCGGGAACCTCGGGGAGCTGTTTTTT. Based on the CDR3 plus reference TRBV9 and TRBJ2-2, the full variable domain is DSGVTQTPKHLITATGQRVTLRCSPRSGDLSVYWYQQSLDQGLQFLIQYYNGEERAKGNILERFSAQQFPDLHSELNLSSLELGDSALYFCASSVEGSGNLGELFFGEGSRLTVL.